This TCR beta chain was retrieved from a study of T cell responses to AZD1222 COVID-19 vaccine. Assay used: immunoSEQ multiplex PCR; TCRdb lists only in-frame clones, some missing. The sample shows roughly 130,000 clones, 80% to 90% of them seen only once. Germline CDR1 and CDR2: MRHNA and SNTAGT. V shed 5 bases, J shed 9 bases, and the junction held 8 bases outside the gene matches. The CDR3 length is 14 residues. The rearrangement links TRBV6-4 to TRBJ1-5; 9 nucleotides line up with TRBD1. This sequence originates from an adult in good health. The sequencing used peripheral blood, collected on day 0 of AZD1222 vaccination. The CDR3 protein is CASSRGQGMGPQHF. The CDR3 region has the DNA TGTGCCAGCAGTAGGGGACAGGGCATGGGGCCCCAGCATTTT.